The rows below give T cell receptor beta chains drawn from one sample of a study of beta chain features in type 1 diabetes. Produced via immunoSEQ multiplex PCR; TCRdb's table is partial and in-frame only. The profile shows roughly 610,000 clones, about 16% of them singletons. The sample comprised naive CD4+ T cells from blood. The origin of the receptors is a man between 18 and 35 years old in good health. CDR3s include the opening cysteine and the closing phenylalanine or tryptophan. A D gene is named only where the DNA matches it firmly. A row's size may be missing; if present it is once, few, many or a size class.

d_call clone_size j_call v_call cdr3_nt cdr3_aa
NA few TRBJ2-5 TRBV5-1 TGCGCCAGCAGCTTGGGATCTGGGGTAGAGACCCAGTACTTC CASSLGSGVETQYF
NA NA TRBJ1-1 TRBV7-2 TGTGCCAGCAGCCGCCCGACGGGTCCCAACACTGAAGCTTTCTTT CASSRPTGPNTEAFF
NA NA TRBJ2-2 TRBV7-7 TGTGCCAGCAGCTCGGACTCTAACACCGGGGAGCTGTTTTTT CASSSDSNTGELFF
NA NA TRBJ2-7 TRBV4-3 TGCGCCAGCAGCCAGCAAGGCGCAGGTCTGGGCGAGCAGTACTTC CASSQQGAGLGEQYF
NA few TRBJ2-5 TRBV2 TGTGCCAGCAGTTGGGGAACCGAGACCCAGTACTTC CASSWGTETQYF
NA NA TRBJ2-1 TRBV5-1 TGCGCCAGCAGCTTGGGGCGTAGCGTTTCCTACAATGAGCAGTTCTTC CASSLGRSVSYNEQFF
NA few TRBJ2-1 TRBV9 TGTGCCAGCAGCGTAGAGACTAGGGGGTACAATGAGCAGTTCTTC CASSVETRGYNEQFF
NA NA TRBJ1-4 TRBV28 TGTGCCAGCAGCTCGGGCGAGGCAACTAATGAAAAACTGTTTTTT CASSSGEATNEKLFF
NA NA TRBJ1-6 TRBV6-6 TGTGCCAGCAGTTCCCAAAGTGGATTAAATAATTCACCCCTCCACTTT CASSSQSGLNNSPLHF
TRBD2 NA TRBJ2-5 TRBV5-1 TGCGCCAGCAGCTTCCCCGTTGTCGGGGGGGAGACCCAGTACTTC CASSFPVVGGETQYF
NA NA TRBJ2-3 TRBV14 TGTGCCAGCAGCCCCATCACAGATACGCAGTATTTT CASSPITDTQYF
NA NA TRBJ1-4 TRBV4-1 TGCGCCAGCAGCCTGGGGGGAATTGAAAAACTGTTTTTT CASSLGGIEKLFF
TRBD1 NA TRBJ1-1 TRBV7-3 TGTGCCAGCAGCCTCCTCCCAGGGGGAGCGAACACTGAAGCTTTCTTT CASSLLPGGANTEAFF
NA few TRBJ2-5 TRBV12-1 TGTGCCAGGGCAAGGGGGACCCAGTACTTC CARARGTQYF
NA NA TRBJ1-2 TRBV9 TGTGCCAGCAGCGTAGCACCGGGCTATGGCTACACCTTC CASSVAPGYGYTF
NA few TRBJ2-7 TRBV6-5 TGTGCCAGCACGGCCGACAGCCGCTCCTACGAGCAGTACTTC CASTADSRSYEQYF
NA NA TRBJ2-7 TRBV6-6 TGTGCCAGCAGTTACCGTGACAGCTCCTACGAGCAGTACTTC CASSYRDSSYEQYF
NA NA TRBJ2-3 TRBV11-2 TGTGCCAGCAGCTCCGGGAGAGGGGGTACTAGCACAGATACGCAGTATTTT CASSSGRGGTSTDTQYF
NA NA TRBJ1-1 TRBV10-3 TGTGCCATCAGTGCCCTAGCAGGACAGCGGAACACTGAAGCTTTCTTT CAISALAGQRNTEAFF
NA NA TRBJ1-1 TRBV5-1 TGCGCCAGCAGCTTGGAACCCGGTAGGAAAGCTGAAGCTTTCTTT CASSLEPGRKAEAFF
TRBD1 NA TRBJ2-7 TRBV4-3 TGCGCCAGCAGCAACCGGGACAGGGGCTCCTACGAGCAGTACTTC CASSNRDRGSYEQYF
NA NA TRBJ2-7 TRBV18 TGTGCCAGCTCACCCCAAGGAAGTCCCTACGAGCAGTACTTC CASSPQGSPYEQYF
TRBD1 NA TRBJ1-3 TRBV14 TGTGCCAGCAGCCGCGGACAGGGTTCTGGAAACACCATATATTTT CASSRGQGSGNTIYF
NA few TRBJ1-2 TRBV7-2 TGTGCCAGCAGCCCCTCAGGCCAATATGGCTACACCTTC CASSPSGQYGYTF
NA few TRBJ2-7 TRBV10-3 TGTGCCATCAGTGAGAGGGGTTACGAGCAGTACTTC CAISERGYEQYF
NA NA TRBJ2-7 TRBV7-2 TGTGCCAGCAGCTCTACAGGGAGTGTTGCCTACGAGCAGTACTTC CASSSTGSVAYEQYF
TRBD1 NA TRBJ2-5 TRBV27 TGTGCCAGCAGAGAGGACAGGGGCCAAGAGACCCAGTACTTC CASREDRGQETQYF
NA few TRBJ1-3 TRBV7-9 TGTGCCAGCAGCGCGGGTAGCTCTGGAAACACCATATATTTT CASSAGSSGNTIYF
TRBD2 few TRBJ2-7 TRBV6-6 TGTGCCAGCAGTCTCGGACTAGCGGGGGGCTCCTACGAGCAGTACTTC CASSLGLAGGSYEQYF
TRBD1 NA TRBJ2-3 TRBV2 TGTGCCAGCAGTGTTCGTCCGATGGGCGGGACAGGCAGCACAGATACGCAGTATTTT CASSVRPMGGTGSTDTQYF
NA few TRBJ1-1 TRBV7-2 TGTGCCAGCAGCCAACAACCGATGAACACTGAAGCTTTCTTT CASSQQPMNTEAFF
NA NA TRBJ1-1 TRBV10-3 TGTGCCATCAGTGAGATTCGGAACACTGAAGCTTTCTTT CAISEIRNTEAFF
NA NA TRBJ2-1 TRBV11-1 TGTGCCAGCAGCTCCATCGGCTCCTACAATGAGCAGTTCTTC CASSSIGSYNEQFF
NA NA TRBJ1-1 TRBV7-2 TGTGCCAGCAGCCCCCCCGGACGGAGGAACACTGAAGCTTTCTTT CASSPPGRRNTEAFF
NA few TRBJ2-5 TRBV7-9 TGTGCCAGCAGCTTAACTCAAATAGCGGAGACCCAGTACTTC CASSLTQIAETQYF
NA few TRBJ2-7 TRBV10-3 TGTGCTTCCCCAATGGGAGGCCGGTTTAGGGAGCAGTACTTC CASPMGGRFREQYF
NA NA TRBJ2-7 TRBV2 TGTGCCAGCAGTCCTTGGGACGGAGCCTACGAGCAGTACTTC CASSPWDGAYEQYF
TRBD2 NA TRBJ2-1 TRBV11-2 TGTGCCAGCAGCCTTAGACGGGAGGGCTTCCCCGAGCAGTTCTTC CASSLRREGFPEQFF
NA few TRBJ2-5 TRBV30 TGTGCCTGGAACGGCCGGGGACCGGAGACCCAGTACTTC CAWNGRGPETQYF